What follows are 28 T cell receptor beta chains derived from one specimen sequenced in a study of Tregs in tolerant kidney transplant recipients. The nonmyeloablative bone marrow transplants came from related graft donors, with transient mixed chimerism. Using immunoSEQ multiplex PCR, the repertoire was profiled, and TCRdb retains in-frame clones only, with some absent. The data hold tens of thousands of clones, with about 91% observed a single time. The sample in question was CD4+ T cells from blood (PBMCs), obtained 24 months after the transplant. Source of these receptors: a human patient who received a combined kidney and bone marrow transplant. The graft donor may account for some of the T cells.

The chain employs TRBV27 and TRBJ1-2; TRBD1 matches 11 bases. The germline V gene has CDR1 MNHEY and CDR2 SMNVEV (reference sequence). The CDR3 covers 16 residues. V gave up 5 bases and J gave up 5 bases; unmatched junction bases: 10. This CDR3 reads CASSPRRTGGMYGYTF. CDR3 DNA: TGTGCCAGCAGTCCCCGGCGGACAGGGGGCATGTATGGCTACACCTTC.

The V and J genes are TRBV18 and TRBJ2-7, with TRBD1 matching 10 bases. The germline V gene has CDR1 KGHSH and CDR2 LQKENI. V trimming: 3 bases; J trimming: 5 bases; junction bases outside the gene matches: 4. The CDR3 spans 14 residues. As DNA, the CDR3 is TGTGCCAGCTCACCCGGGACAGGGGAGGACGAGCAGTACTTC. It specifies CASSPGTGEDEQYF.

This chain joins TRBV5-1 and TRBJ2-5, with TRBD2 matching 8 bases. Germline CDR1 is SGHRS and CDR2 is YFSETQ. The CDR3 is 15 amino acids. Trimming at V came to 2 bases and at J to 5 bases, leaving 8 bases not matched to a gene. The CDR3 protein is CASSFPSGSGETQYF. The CDR3 DNA reads as TGCGCCAGCAGCTTCCCCAGCGGGAGCGGGGAGACCCAGTACTTC. Looking up the rest from reference TRBV5-1 and TRBJ2-5 gives the full variable domain: KAGVTQTPRYLIKTRGQQVTLSCSPISGHRSVSWYQQTPGQGLQFLFEYFSETQRNKGNFPGRFSGRQFSNSRSEMNVSTLELGDSALYLCASSFPSGSGETQYFGPGTRLLVL.

Of note for this clone: The same CDR3 arises from other DNA sequences in this sample as well. V usage is TRBV5-1 and J usage is TRBJ1-6, with TRBD1 as a possible D gene (6 bases). Trimming pared 1 base from V and 9 bases from J, leaving 11 bases between. The CDR3 length is 14 residues. Germline V gene sequence: CDR1 SGHRS, CDR2 YFSETQ. The CDR3 loop reads CASSLTGLTSPLHF. CDR3 DNA: TGCGCCAGCAGCTTGACAGGGTTAACTTCACCCCTCCACTTT.

The V gene is TRBV5-1, the J gene TRBJ2-7, with 14 bases fitting TRBD2. This CDR3 contains 16 residues. Unmatched junction bases numbered 5, after V lost 4 bases and J lost 2 bases. CDR1 and CDR2 (germline): SGHRS, YFSETQ. CDR3 nucleotide sequence: TGCGCCAGCAGCCCGGGACTAGCGGGGGTCACCTACGAGCAGTACTTC. Encoded protein: CASSPGLAGVTYEQYF.

The DNA for the CDR3 is TGTGCCAGCAGCCTCTCTCCCCTAGCGGGGGGGCCTGAGCAGTTCTTC. Amino acid sequence: CASSLSPLAGGPEQFF. V and J are TRBV6-8 and TRBJ2-1, with 12 bases lining up with TRBD2. Trimming at V came to 6 bases and at J to 9 bases, leaving 12 bases not matched to a gene. Germline V gives CDR1 MNHGY, CDR2 SAAAGT. The CDR3 contains 16 residues.

The rearrangement links TRBV7-2 to TRBJ2-5; D perhaps matches TRBD2 (6 bases). CDR3 length: 16 amino acids. Germline V CDR1 and CDR2: SGHTA, FQGNSA. The V and J ends lost 1 base and 7 bases respectively, with 19 bases between them. The CDR3 region is CASSLDGGRWRGTQYF. The DNA of the CDR3 is TGTGCCAGCAGCTTAGACGGTGGCAGGTGGAGGGGGACCCAGTACTTC.

The chain combines TRBV27 with TRBJ2-7; weak D call: TRBD2 (6 bases). Germline CDR1 and CDR2: MNHEY and SMNVEV (reference sequence). V dropped 3 bases and J dropped 2 bases, with 11 bases sitting between them. This CDR3 contains 14 residues. As DNA, the CDR3 is TGTGCCAGCAGTTTTTCCGGGGGACCCTACGAGCAGTACTTC. Translating gives CASSFSGGPYEQYF.

This chain uses TRBV29-1 with TRBJ1-4; no firm D call. This CDR3 is 12 amino acids long. CDR1 SQVTM and CDR2 ANQGSEA come from the germline V gene. V lost 5 bases, J lost 7 bases, and 11 bases lay in between. DNA of the CDR3: TGCAGCGTTCGGAGCAGAGGTGAAAAACTGTTTTTT. The encoded protein is CSVRSRGEKLFF.

The chain has TRBV7-2 and TRBJ1-1; D possibly corresponds to TRBD1 (5 bases). The CDR3 covers 14 residues. Trimming pared 2 bases from V and 4 bases from J, leaving 11 bases between. Germline V gives CDR1 SGHTA, CDR2 FQGNSA. The CDR3 DNA is TGTGCCAGCAGCTTAATGGGGAGGGGCACTGAAGCTTTCTTT. Encoded protein: CASSLMGRGTEAFF.

The rearrangement links TRBV19 to TRBJ2-1; 13 nucleotides agree with TRBD2. The germline gives CDR1 LNHDA, CDR2 SQIVND (reference sequence). This CDR3 has 17 residues. V shed 5 bases, J shed 6 bases, and the junction held 10 bases outside the gene matches. The CDR3 sequence is CASSPRTSGRVGNEQFF. The CDR3, as DNA: TGTGCCAGTAGTCCCAGGACTAGCGGGAGAGTTGGCAATGAGCAGTTCTTC.

The V gene is TRBV5-4, the J gene TRBJ2-5, with 11 bases lining up with TRBD2. Germline values: CDR1 SGHNT, CDR2 YYREEE (reference sequence). V was clipped by 5 bases and J by 2 bases; unmatched bases: 2. The CDR3 totals 14 residues. The CDR3 DNA follows: TGTGCCAGCAGTCTAGCGGGAGGACAAGAGACCCAGTACTTC. Its translation is CASSLAGGQETQYF.

The genes are TRBV19 and TRBJ2-1; 14 bases are a match to TRBD2. J gave up 10 bases and V 7 bases, and 6 bases lay outside the gene matches. The CDR3 is 14 residues long. The germline V gene has CDR1 LNHDA and CDR2 SQIVND (reference sequence). CDR3 nucleotide sequence: TGTGCCAGTACCAAAGGGACTAGCGGGAGAGAGCAGTTCTTC. Translating it yields CASTKGTSGREQFF.

This chain uses TRBV5-1 with TRBJ1-1; weak D call: TRBD1 (6 bases). The CDR3 covers 17 residues. V lost 2 bases, J lost 1 base, and 18 bases lay in between. Germline loops: CDR1 SGHRS, CDR2 YFSETQ. The CDR3 reads CASSFSQGAKPNTEAFF. The CDR3 DNA follows: TGCGCCAGCAGCTTCTCACAGGGCGCCAAACCGAACACTGAAGCTTTCTTT.

The rearrangement links TRBV6-1 to TRBJ2-2; 7 bases agree with TRBD2. The CDR3 spans 15 residues. The V gene end was trimmed by 5 bases and the J gene end by 4 bases; junction bases not matched to a gene: 7. CDR1 is MNHNS and CDR2 is SASEGT in the germline V gene. The CDR3 is CASSSGLVITGELFF. The CDR3 DNA is TGTGCCAGCAGTTCCGGACTAGTGATCACCGGGGAGCTGTTTTTT.

The rearrangement uses TRBV30 and TRBJ2-2; D unresolved. The V end lost 0 bases, the J end lost 1 base, and 6 bases lay between the germline ends. The V gene's germline CDR1 is GTSNPN and CDR2 SVGIG (reference sequence). CDR3 size: 14 residues. CDR3 region: CAWSVSRNTGELFF. The CDR3 region has the DNA TGTGCCTGGAGTGTAAGTAGGAACACCGGGGAGCTGTTTTTT.

In its sample, this clone was seen a few times. This chain joins TRBV6-1 and TRBJ1-4; 7 bases are a match to TRBD1. The CDR3 is 16 amino acids. In germline, CDR1 is MNHNS, CDR2 SASEGT. J gave up 7 bases and V 0 bases, and 8 bases lay outside the gene matches. CDR3 protein: CASSEARTGRGEKLFF. The CDR3 DNA sequence: TGTGCCAGCAGTGAAGCAAGGACAGGACGGGGTGAAAAACTGTTTTTT.

The rearrangement uses TRBV28 and TRBJ2-2, with D hard to call. The CDR3 is 12 amino acids. Germline-derived CDR1 and CDR2 are MDHEN and SYDVKM. V dropped 3 bases and J dropped 7 bases, with 6 bases sitting between them. The CDR3 reads CASSLFVGELFF. The CDR3 region has the DNA TGTGCCAGCAGTTTGTTCGTCGGGGAGCTGTTTTTT.

The gene calls are TRBV6-5 and TRBJ1-1; D is perhaps TRBD1 (6 bases). Germline-derived CDR1 and CDR2 are MNHEY and SVGAGI. V was trimmed by 3 bases and J by 1 base, leaving 12 bases between them. The CDR3 extends over 15 amino acids. The CDR3 nucleotides are TGTGCCAGCAGTTATTGGGGGCCGCGGAACACTGAAGCTTTCTTT. This codes for CASSYWGPRNTEAFF.

The rearrangement uses TRBV18 and TRBJ2-1, with 7 bases matching TRBD1. V gave up 2 bases and J gave up 6 bases; unmatched junction bases: 4. Germline CDR1 and CDR2: KGHSH and LQKENI. This CDR3 contains 14 residues. The CDR3 DNA reads TGTGCCAGCTCACCATTGACAGGGTGCAATGAGCAGTTCTTC. Translation: CASSPLTGCNEQFF.

This clone was seen just once. This chain links TRBV7-2 with TRBJ2-7; 9 nucleotides align to TRBD1. Germline CDR1 and CDR2: SGHTA and FQGNSA. This CDR3 is 14 amino acids long. V lost 3 bases and J lost 2; bases outside the gene matches: 2. The CDR3 is CASSFGQGPYEQYF. The CDR3 DNA is TGTGCCAGCAGCTTCGGACAGGGGCCCTACGAGCAGTACTTC. Based on the CDR3 plus reference TRBV7-2 and TRBJ2-7, the full variable domain is GAGVSQSPSNKVTEKGKDVELRCDPISGHTALYWYRQSLGQGLEFLIYFQGNSAPDKSGLPSDRFSAERTGGSVSTLTIQRTQQEDSAVYLCASSFGQGPYEQYFGPGTRLTVT.

The chain uses TRBV28 and TRBJ1-1; D is perhaps TRBD1 (6 bases). CDR1 MDHEN and CDR2 SYDVKM come from the germline V gene. Trimming removed 6 bases from V and 1 base from J, with 15 bases in between. The CDR3 contains 15 residues. The CDR3 region has the DNA TGTGCCAGCAGGGGGGCTCGGATTTGGAACACTGAAGCTTTCTTT. This encodes CASRGARIWNTEAFF. Combining the CDR3 with reference TRBV28 and TRBJ1-1 gives the whole variable domain DVKVTQSSRYLVKRTGEKVFLECVQDMDHENMFWYRQDPGLGLRLIYFSYDVKMKEKGDIPEGYSVSREKKERFSLILESASTNQTSMYLCASRGARIWNTEAFFGQGTRLTVV.

J is TRBJ2-3 and V is TRBV7-9; possible D gene TRBD1, 5 bases. This CDR3 region has 14 residues. CDR1 and CDR2 from the germline V gene are SEHNR and FQNEAQ (reference sequence). Trimming left V 5 bases short and J 0 bases short, with 9 bases between. The CDR3 DNA reads as TGTGCCAGCAGCACCGCAGGGAGCACAGATACGCAGTATTTT. Translating gives CASSTAGSTDTQYF.

The chain joins TRBV7-9 to TRBJ2-1, with D hard to call. Trimming shortened V by 5 bases and J by 2 bases, and 13 bases separated the two germline ends. The CDR3 totals 15 residues. CDR1 and CDR2 from the germline V gene are SEHNR and FQNEAQ (reference sequence). In DNA, the CDR3 is TGTGCCAGCAGCCTCGCTAGAGTCCCCTACAATGAGCAGTTCTTC. Translating it yields CASSLARVPYNEQFF.

This chain links TRBV4-2 with TRBJ2-1; weak D call: TRBD2 (6 bases). This CDR3 is 12 amino acids long. Germline CDR1 LGHNA, CDR2 YNFKEQ. The ends were cut back, 0 bases at V and 14 bases at J, with 11 bases in the middle. DNA of the CDR3: TGTGCCAGCAGCCAAGATGCGGGAATAGAGTTCTTC. This translates into CASSQDAGIEFF.

The CDR3 DNA sequence: TGTGCCAGCAGCTTGAGCGGGTATCGTACAGATACGCAGTATTTT. It is translated as CASSLSGYRTDTQYF. This rearrangement joins TRBV5-4 to TRBJ2-3, with a possible D match to TRBD2 (6 bases). The CDR3 has 15 residues. V lost 1 base, J lost 3 bases, and 12 bases lay in between. Per germline, CDR1 SGHNT and CDR2 YYREEE (reference sequence).

The rearrangement uses TRBV6-1 and TRBJ1-1, with TRBD1 matching 9 bases. Germline V gene lookup returns CDR1 MNHNS and CDR2 SASEGT. With V trimmed by 4 bases and J by 4 bases, 1 base remained unmatched. CDR3 length: 13 residues. The CDR3 spells CASSGQGVTEAFF. As DNA, the CDR3 is TGTGCCAGCAGTGGACAGGGGGTCACTGAAGCTTTCTTT.

The rearrangement joins TRBV7-9 to TRBJ2-2; no definite D call. This CDR3 is 16 amino acids long. The V end lost 2 bases, the J end lost 0 bases, and 10 bases lay between the germline ends. CDR1 and CDR2 (germline): SEHNR, FQNEAQ (reference sequence). CDR3 nucleotide sequence: TGTGCCAGCAGCTTATTGGCCCGGGCGAACACCGGGGAGCTGTTTTTT. It is translated as CASSLLARANTGELFF.